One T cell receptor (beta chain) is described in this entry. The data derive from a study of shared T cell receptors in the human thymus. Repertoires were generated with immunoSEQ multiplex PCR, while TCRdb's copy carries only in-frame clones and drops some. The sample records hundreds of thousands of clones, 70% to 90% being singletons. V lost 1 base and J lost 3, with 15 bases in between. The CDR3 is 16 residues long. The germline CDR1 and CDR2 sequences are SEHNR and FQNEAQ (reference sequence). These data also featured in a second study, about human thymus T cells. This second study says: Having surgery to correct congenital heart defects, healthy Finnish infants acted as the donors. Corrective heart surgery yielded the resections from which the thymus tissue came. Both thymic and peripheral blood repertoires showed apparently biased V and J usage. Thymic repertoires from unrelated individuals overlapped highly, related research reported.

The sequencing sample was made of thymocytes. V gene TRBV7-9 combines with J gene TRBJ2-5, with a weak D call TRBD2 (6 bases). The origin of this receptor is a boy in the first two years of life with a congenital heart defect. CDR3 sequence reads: CASSLVLAVSEETQYF. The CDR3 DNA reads TGTGCCAGCAGCTTAGTACTAGCAGTTTCCGAAGAGACCCAGTACTTC.